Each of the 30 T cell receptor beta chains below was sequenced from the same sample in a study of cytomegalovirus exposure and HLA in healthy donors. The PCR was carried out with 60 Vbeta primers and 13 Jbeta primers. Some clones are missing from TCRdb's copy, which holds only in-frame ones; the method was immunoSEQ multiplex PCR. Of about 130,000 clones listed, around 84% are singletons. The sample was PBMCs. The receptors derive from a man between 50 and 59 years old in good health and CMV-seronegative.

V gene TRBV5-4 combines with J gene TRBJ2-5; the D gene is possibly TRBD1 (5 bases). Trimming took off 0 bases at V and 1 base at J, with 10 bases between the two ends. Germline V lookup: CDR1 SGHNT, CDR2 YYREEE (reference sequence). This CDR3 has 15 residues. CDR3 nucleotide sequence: TGTGCCAGCAGCTTGGTGGGGCCCGGCCAAGAGACCCAGTACTTC. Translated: CASSLVGPGQETQYF.

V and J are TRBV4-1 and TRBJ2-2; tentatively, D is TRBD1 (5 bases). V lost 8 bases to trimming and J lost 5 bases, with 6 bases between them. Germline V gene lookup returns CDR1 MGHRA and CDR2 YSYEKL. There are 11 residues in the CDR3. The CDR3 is CASQGTGELFF. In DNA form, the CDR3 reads TGCGCCAGCCAGGGAACCGGGGAGCTGTTTTTT.

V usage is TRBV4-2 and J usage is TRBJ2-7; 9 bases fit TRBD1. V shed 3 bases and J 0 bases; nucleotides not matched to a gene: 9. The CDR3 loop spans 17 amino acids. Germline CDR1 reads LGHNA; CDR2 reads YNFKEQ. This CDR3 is CASSQVGQGVSSYEQYF. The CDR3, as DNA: TGTGCCAGCAGCCAGGTGGGACAGGGCGTGAGCTCCTACGAGCAGTACTTC.

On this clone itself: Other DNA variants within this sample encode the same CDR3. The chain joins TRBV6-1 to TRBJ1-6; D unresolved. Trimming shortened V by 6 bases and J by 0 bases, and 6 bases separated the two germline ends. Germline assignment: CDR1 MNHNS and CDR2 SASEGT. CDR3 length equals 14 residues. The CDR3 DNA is TGTGCCAGCAGAAGGAGCTCCTATAATTCACCCCTCCACTTT. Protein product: CASRRSSYNSPLHF.

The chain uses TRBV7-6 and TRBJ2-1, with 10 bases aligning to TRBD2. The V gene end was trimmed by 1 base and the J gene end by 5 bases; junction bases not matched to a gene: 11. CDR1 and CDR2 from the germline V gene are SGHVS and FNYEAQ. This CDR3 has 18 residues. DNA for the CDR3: TGTGCCAGCAGCTTAGGGTCGAAGCGGGGGGGCTCTCACAATGAGCAGTTCTTC. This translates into CASSLGSKRGGSHNEQFF.

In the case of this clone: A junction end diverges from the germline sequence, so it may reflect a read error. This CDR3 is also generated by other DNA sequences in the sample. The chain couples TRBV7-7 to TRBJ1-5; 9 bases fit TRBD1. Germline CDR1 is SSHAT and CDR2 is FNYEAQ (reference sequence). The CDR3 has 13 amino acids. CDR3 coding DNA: TGTGCTAGCAGCGTGGGACAGGGAAGGCCCCAGCATTTT. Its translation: CASSVGQGRPQHF. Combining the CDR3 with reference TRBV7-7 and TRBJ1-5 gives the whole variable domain GAGVSQSPRYKVTKRGQDVTLRCDPISSHATLYWYQQALGQGPEFLTYFNYEAQPDKSGLPSDRFSAERPEGSISTLTIQRTEQRDSAMYRCASSVGQGRPQHFGDGTRLSIL.

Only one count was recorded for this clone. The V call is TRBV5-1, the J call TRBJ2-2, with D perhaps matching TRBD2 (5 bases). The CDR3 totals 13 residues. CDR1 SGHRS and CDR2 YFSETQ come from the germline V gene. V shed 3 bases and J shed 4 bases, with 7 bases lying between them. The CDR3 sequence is CASSWLATGELFF. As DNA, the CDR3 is TGCGCCAGCAGCTGGCTAGCCACCGGGGAGCTGTTTTTT.

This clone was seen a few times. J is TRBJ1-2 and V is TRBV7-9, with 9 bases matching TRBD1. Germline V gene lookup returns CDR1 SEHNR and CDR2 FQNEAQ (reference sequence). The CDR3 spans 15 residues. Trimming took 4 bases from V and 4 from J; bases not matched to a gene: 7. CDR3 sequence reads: CASSWTGEWSYGYTF. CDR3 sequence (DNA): TGTGCCAGCAGCTGGACAGGGGAATGGAGCTATGGCTACACCTTC.

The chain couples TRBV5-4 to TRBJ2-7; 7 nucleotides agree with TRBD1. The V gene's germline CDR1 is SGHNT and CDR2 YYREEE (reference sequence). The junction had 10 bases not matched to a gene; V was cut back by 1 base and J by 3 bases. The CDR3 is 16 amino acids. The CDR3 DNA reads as TGTGCCAGCAGCTTGTCCCCGAGACAGGGTATCTACGAGCAGTACTTC. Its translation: CASSLSPRQGIYEQYF.

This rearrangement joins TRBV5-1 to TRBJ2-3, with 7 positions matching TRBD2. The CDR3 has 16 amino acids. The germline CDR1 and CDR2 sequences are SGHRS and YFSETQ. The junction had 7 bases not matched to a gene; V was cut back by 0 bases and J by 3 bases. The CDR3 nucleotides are TGCGCCAGCAGCTTGGTTGGACTAGGACTAACAGATACGCAGTATTTT. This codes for CASSLVGLGLTDTQYF.

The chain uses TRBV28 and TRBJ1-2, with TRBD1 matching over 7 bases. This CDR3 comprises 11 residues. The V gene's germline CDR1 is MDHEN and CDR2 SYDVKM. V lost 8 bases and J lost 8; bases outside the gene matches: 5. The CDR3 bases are TGTGCCAGCCAGACAGGGTTGGGCTACACCTTC. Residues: CASQTGLGYTF.

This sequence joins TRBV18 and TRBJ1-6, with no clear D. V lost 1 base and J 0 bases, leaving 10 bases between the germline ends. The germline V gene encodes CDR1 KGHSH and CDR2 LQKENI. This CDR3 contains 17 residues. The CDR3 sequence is CASSPLALFSYNSPLHF. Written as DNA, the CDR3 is TGTGCCAGCTCACCACTTGCGCTATTCTCCTATAATTCACCCCTCCACTTT.

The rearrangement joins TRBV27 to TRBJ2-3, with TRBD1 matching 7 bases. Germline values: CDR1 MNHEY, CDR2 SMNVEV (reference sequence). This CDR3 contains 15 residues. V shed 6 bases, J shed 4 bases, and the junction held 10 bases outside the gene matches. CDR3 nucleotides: TGTGCCAGCAGATCCTTTCGGGACAGATCAGATACGCAGTATTTT. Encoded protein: CASRSFRDRSDTQYF.

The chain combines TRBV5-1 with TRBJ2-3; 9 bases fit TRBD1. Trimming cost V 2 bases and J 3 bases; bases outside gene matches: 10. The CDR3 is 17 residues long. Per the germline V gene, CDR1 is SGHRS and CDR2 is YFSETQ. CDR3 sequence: CASSFGTGRVGTDTQYF. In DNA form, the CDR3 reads TGCGCCAGCAGCTTCGGGACAGGGAGGGTGGGGACAGATACGCAGTATTTT. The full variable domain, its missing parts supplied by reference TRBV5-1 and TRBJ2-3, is KAGVTQTPRYLIKTRGQQVTLSCSPISGHRSVSWYQQTPGQGLQFLFEYFSETQRNKGNFPGRFSGRQFSNSRSEMNVSTLELGDSALYLCASSFGTGRVGTDTQYFGPGTRLTVL.

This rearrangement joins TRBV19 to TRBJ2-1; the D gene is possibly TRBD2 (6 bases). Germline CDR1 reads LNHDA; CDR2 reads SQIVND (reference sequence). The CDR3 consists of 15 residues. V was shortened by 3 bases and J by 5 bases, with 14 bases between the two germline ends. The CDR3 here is CASSISSVVNNEQFF. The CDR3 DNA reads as TGTGCCAGTAGTATTTCTAGCGTGGTAAACAATGAGCAGTTCTTC.

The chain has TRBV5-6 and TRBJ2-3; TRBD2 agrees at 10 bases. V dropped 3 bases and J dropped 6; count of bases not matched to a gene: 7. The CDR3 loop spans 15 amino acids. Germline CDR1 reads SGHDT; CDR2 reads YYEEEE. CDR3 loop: CASSSSLAGWDTQYF. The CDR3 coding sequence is TGTGCCAGCAGCTCTTCACTAGCGGGGTGGGATACGCAGTATTTT.

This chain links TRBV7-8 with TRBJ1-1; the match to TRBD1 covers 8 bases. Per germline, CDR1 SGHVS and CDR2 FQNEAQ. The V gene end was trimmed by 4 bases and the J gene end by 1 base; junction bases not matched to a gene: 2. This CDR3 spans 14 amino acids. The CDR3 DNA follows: TGTGCCAGCAGCTCGGGGACAGGGAACACTGAAGCTTTCTTT. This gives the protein CASSSGTGNTEAFF.

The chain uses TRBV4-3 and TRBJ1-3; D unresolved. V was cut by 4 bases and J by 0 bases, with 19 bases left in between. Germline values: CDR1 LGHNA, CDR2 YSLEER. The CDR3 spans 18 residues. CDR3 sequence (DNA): TGCGCCAGCAGCCGAAGCCAACAGCTTCAGTTCTCTGGAAACACCATATATTTT. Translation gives CASSRSQQLQFSGNTIYF.

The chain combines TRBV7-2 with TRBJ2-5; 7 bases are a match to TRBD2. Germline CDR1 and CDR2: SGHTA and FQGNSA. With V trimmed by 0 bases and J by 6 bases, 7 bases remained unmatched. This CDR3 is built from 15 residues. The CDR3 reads CASSLAGGSGKTQYF. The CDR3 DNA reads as TGTGCCAGCAGCTTAGCGGGGGGGTCGGGAAAGACCCAGTACTTC.

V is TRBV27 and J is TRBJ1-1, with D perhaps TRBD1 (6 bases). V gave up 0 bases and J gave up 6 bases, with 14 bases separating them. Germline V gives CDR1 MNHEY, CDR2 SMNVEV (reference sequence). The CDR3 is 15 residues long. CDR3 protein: CASSLSGQGGAEAFF. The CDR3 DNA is TGTGCCAGCAGTTTATCGGGACAAGGGGGTGCTGAAGCTTTCTTT.

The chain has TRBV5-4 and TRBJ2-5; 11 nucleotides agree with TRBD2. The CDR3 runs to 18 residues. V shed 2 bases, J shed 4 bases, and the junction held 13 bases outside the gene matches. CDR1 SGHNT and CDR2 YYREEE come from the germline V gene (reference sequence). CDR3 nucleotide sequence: TGTGCCAGCAGCTTAGGGCTAGCGGGGGGTGGTTTCGGAGAGACCCAGTACTTC. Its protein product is CASSLGLAGGGFGETQYF.

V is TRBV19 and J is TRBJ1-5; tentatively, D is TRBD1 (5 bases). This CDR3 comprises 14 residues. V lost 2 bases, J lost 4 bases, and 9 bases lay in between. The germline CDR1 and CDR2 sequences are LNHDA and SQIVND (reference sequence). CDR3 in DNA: TGTGCCAGTAGTATACAGGGTGGAAATCAGCCCCAGCATTTT. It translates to CASSIQGGNQPQHF.

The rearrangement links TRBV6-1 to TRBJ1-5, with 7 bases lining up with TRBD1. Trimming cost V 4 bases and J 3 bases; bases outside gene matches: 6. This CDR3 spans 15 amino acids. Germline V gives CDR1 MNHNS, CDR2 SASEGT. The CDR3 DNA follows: TGTGCCAGCAGTGTTTCAGGGGGAAACAATCAGCCCCAGCATTTT. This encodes CASSVSGGNNQPQHF.

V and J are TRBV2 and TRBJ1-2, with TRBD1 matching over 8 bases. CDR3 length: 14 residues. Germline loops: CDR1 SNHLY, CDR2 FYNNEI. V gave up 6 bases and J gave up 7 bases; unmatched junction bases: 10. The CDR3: CASRLDRGGGGYTF. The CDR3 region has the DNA TGTGCCAGCAGACTCGACAGGGGAGGCGGTGGCTACACCTTC.

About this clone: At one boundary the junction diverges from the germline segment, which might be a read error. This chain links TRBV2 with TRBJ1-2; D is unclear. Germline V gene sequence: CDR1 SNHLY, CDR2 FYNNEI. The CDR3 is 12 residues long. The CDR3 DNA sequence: TGTGCCGGCAGTCCTTTTTCCTATGGCTACACCTTC. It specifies CAGSPFSYGYTF.

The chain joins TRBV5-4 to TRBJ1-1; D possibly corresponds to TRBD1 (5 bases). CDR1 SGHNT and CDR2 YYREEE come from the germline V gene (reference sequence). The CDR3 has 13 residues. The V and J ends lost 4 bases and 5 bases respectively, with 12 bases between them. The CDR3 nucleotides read TGTGCCAGCAGCAGGAAGGAGGGGACTGAAGCTTTCTTT. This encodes CASSRKEGTEAFF.

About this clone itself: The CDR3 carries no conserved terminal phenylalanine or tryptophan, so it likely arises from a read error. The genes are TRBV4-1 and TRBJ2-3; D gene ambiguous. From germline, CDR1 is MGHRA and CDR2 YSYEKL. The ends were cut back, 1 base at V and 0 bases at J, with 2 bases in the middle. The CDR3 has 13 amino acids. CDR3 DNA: TGCGCCAGCAGCCAAGTAAGCACAGATACGCAGTATGTT. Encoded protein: CASSQVSTDTQYV.

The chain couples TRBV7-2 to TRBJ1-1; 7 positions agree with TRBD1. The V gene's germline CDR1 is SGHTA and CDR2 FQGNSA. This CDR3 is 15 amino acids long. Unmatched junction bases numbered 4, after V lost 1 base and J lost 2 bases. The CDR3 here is CASSLEYRGNTEAFF. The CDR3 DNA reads TGTGCCAGCAGCTTAGAATACAGGGGAAACACTGAAGCTTTCTTT. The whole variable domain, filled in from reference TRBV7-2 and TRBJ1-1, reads GAGVSQSPSNKVTEKGKDVELRCDPISGHTALYWYRQSLGQGLEFLIYFQGNSAPDKSGLPSDRFSAERTGGSVSTLTIQRTQQEDSAVYLCASSLEYRGNTEAFFGQGTRLTVV.

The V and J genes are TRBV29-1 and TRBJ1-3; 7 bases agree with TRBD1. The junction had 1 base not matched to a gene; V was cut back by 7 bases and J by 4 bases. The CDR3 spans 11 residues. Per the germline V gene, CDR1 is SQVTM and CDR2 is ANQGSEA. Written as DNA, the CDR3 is TGCAGCGGACAGGGCGGAAACACCATATATTTT. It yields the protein CSGQGGNTIYF.

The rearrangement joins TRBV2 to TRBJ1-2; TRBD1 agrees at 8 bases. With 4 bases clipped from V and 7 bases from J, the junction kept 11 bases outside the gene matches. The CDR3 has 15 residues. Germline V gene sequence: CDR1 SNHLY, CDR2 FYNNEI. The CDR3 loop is CASSVPRQGTGGYTF. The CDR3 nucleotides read TGTGCCAGCAGTGTCCCTAGACAGGGGACTGGTGGCTACACCTTC.